These T cell receptor beta chains were read from a single sample in a study of blood T cell repertoires in COVID-19. Libraries were prepared by immunoSEQ multiplex PCR; TCRdb keeps only in-frame clonotypes and omits some of them. The sample records about 66,000 clones, around nine tenths being singletons. The material sequenced was peripheral blood. These receptors came from a man between 60 and 70 years old with acute or convalescent COVID-19. The CDR3 runs from the conserved cysteine through the conserved F or W. The order of the fields is J gene, D gene, V gene, clone size, CDR3 DNA, CDR3 protein. D genes are given only for firm matches. A row's size may be missing; if present it is once, few, many or a size class.

TRBJ1-6,TRBD1,TRBV27,-,TGTGCCACCGGGACAGGGACTTATAATTCACCCCTCCACTTT,CATGTGTYNSPLHF
TRBJ2-2,-,TRBV9,-,TGTGCCAGCAGCCACCCTCTTGGGACAAACACCGGGGAGCTGTTTTTT,CASSHPLGTNTGELFF
TRBJ1-4,TRBD1,TRBV18,once,TGTGCCAGCTCACCAACAGGGGTGAATGAAAAACTGTTTTTT,CASSPTGVNEKLFF
TRBJ2-7,TRBD1,TRBV10-3,-,TGTGCCATCAGTGAGCCGGGACAGGGGATGAGAGGCTACGAGCAGTACTTC,CAISEPGQGMRGYEQYF
TRBJ2-1,-,TRBV6-5,-,TGTGCCAGCAGTATTTTGACAGACGACAATGAGCAGTTCTTC,CASSILTDDNEQFF
TRBJ1-4,TRBD1,TRBV3-1/TRBV3-2,once,TGTGCCAGCAGCCAAGGGGACAGACGTGAAAAACTGTTTTTT,CASSQGDRREKLFF
TRBJ1-4,TRBD1,TRBV5-1,-,TGCGCCAGCAGCTTGTCTCCAGGGGGCGTAAAACTGTTTTTT,CASSLSPGGVKLFF
TRBJ1-1,-,TRBV10-3,few,TGTGCCATCAGCGCCAAGGGAGGGTCGGACACTGAAGCTTTCTTT,CAISAKGGSDTEAFF
TRBJ1-3,-,TRBV10-3,-,TGTGCCATCAGAAGGCAGGGCGCGCCAAGCTCTGGAAACACCATATATTTT,CAIRRQGAPSSGNTIYF
TRBJ2-7,TRBD1,TRBV2,once,TGTGCCAGTGCCTCCAGGACAGGGGCTACCTACGAGCAGTACTTC,CASASRTGATYEQYF
TRBJ2-3,-,TRBV10-1,-,TGCGCCAGCAGTGAGAGGTCTCGGTTCTTACAGGTTAGCACAGATACGCAGTATTTT,CASSERSRFLQVSTDTQYF
TRBJ1-4,-,TRBV5-1,-,TGCGCCAGCAGCTTACAAGGGGAGGTTGAAAAACTGTTTTTT,CASSLQGEVEKLFF
TRBJ2-3,-,TRBV5-1,-,TGCGCCAGCAGCTTGGAGCAGGGGTTCACTAGCACAGATACGCAGTATTTT,CASSLEQGFTSTDTQYF
TRBJ2-1,-,TRBV7-9,-,TGTGCCAGCAGCTTAGGCGTCGGGAACCCTTACAATGAGCAGTTCTTC,CASSLGVGNPYNEQFF
TRBJ1-5,TRBD1,TRBV19,once,TGTGCCAGTAGTGCCCTACAGGGGGGCGTGGAGCCCCAGCATTTT,CASSALQGGVEPQHF
TRBJ2-3,TRBD2,TRBV4-1,-,TGCGCCAGCAGCCTATTCATGGGGGGGGGAACAGATACGCAGTATTTT,CASSLFMGGGTDTQYF
TRBJ1-1,TRBD1,TRBV29-1,-,TGCAGCGTTGATAGGTCAGGGGGATCATACACTGAAGCTTTCTTT,CSVDRSGGSYTEAFF
TRBJ1-1,TRBD1,TRBV5-4,-,TGTGCCAGCAGCTTGTCGACAGGGGGGAACACTGAAGCTTTCTTT,CASSLSTGGNTEAFF
TRBJ1-1,-,TRBV4-1,-,TGCGCCAGCAGCCCCGCTGGCCAAATTCAGGGTCGAATGAACACTGAAGCTTTCTTT,CASSPAGQIQGRMNTEAFF
TRBJ2-3,TRBD2,TRBV7-2,-,TGTGCCAGCAGCCAAAGCGGGGGGGCAGATACGCAGTATTTT,CASSQSGGADTQYF
TRBJ2-5,TRBD1,TRBV2,-,TGTGCCAGCAGTCGCGCGGCCCTTGGACAGGGTGATGTGACCCAGTACTTC,CASSRAALGQGDVTQYF
TRBJ1-2,-,TRBV9,-,TGTGCCAGCAGCCTGCGTACCGGGAGCCTTGGCTACACCTTC,CASSLRTGSLGYTF
TRBJ2-3,-,TRBV5-1,-,TGCGCCAGCAGCCCGGCTGACAGCCGAATGGCAGATACGCAGTATTTT,CASSPADSRMADTQYF
TRBJ1-1,TRBD1,TRBV7-2,once,TGTGCCAGCAGCTTAGAGGGGGCCCGGAACACTGAAGCTTTCTTT,CASSLEGARNTEAFF
TRBJ1-4,-,TRBV21-1,-,TGTGCCAGCAGCAAAGGCGGGACAGCAACTAATGAAAAACTGTTTTTT,CASSKGGTATNEKLFF
TRBJ1-1,TRBD1,TRBV15,-,TGTGCCACCAGCAGACCTGGACAGGGGCACACTGAAGCTTTCTTT,CATSRPGQGHTEAFF
TRBJ2-7,TRBD1,TRBV19,few,TGTGCCAGTAGTATTGTGACAGGGGGCGCTCCCTCCTACGAGCAGTACTTC,CASSIVTGGAPSYEQYF
TRBJ1-6,TRBD1,TRBV6-4,-,TGTGCCATTTCCACGGGACAGGGAACCCATAATTCACCCCTCCACTTT,CAISTGQGTHNSPLHF
TRBJ2-1,-,TRBV11-2,-,TGTGCCAGCAGCTTAGTAGCCGAGGAGCAGTTCTTC,CASSLVAEEQFF
TRBJ2-7,TRBD1,TRBV6-5,-,TGTGCCAGCAGTTACGGGGGGACAGGGGCCAGGGGGGAGCAGTACTTC,CASSYGGTGARGEQYF
TRBJ1-2,-,TRBV2,-,TGTGCCAGCAGCACACGCTCGGGTAACTATGGCTACACCTTC,CASSTRSGNYGYTF
TRBJ2-5,-,TRBV5-4,-,TGTGCCAGCAGCTTTCAAGGGGGAGAGACCCAGTACTTC,CASSFQGGETQYF
TRBJ1-2,-,TRBV12-3/TRBV12-4,-,TGTGCCAGCAGCCCTGCAGTGGTCTGGGGCTACACCTTC,CASSPAVVWGYTF
TRBJ1-1,-,TRBV29-1,once,TGCAGCGCCTTGACAGCGAACACTGAAGCTTTCTTT,CSALTANTEAFF
TRBJ2-1,TRBD2,TRBV24-1,-,TGTGCCACCAGTGATCGGGAAGGGAGGGTACGCTACAATGAGCAGTTCTTC,CATSDREGRVRYNEQFF
TRBJ1-3,TRBD1,TRBV19,-,TGTGCCAGTTCCAGGGGGCGCGCGGGAGGAAACACCATATATTTT,CASSRGRAGGNTIYF
TRBJ2-7,TRBD1,TRBV30,-,TGTGCCTGGAGTGCCGGGACAGTGTTCTCCTACGAGCAGTACTTC,CAWSAGTVFSYEQYF
TRBJ1-5,-,TRBV21-1,-,TGTGCCAGCAGCGCGCGACAGGGATCGGTTCAGCCCCAGCATTTT,CASSARQGSVQPQHF
TRBJ1-1,-,TRBV6-5,-,TGTGCCAGCACGGGACACTTGAACACTGAAGCTTTCTTT,CASTGHLNTEAFF
TRBJ1-5,-,TRBV27,-,TGTGCCAGCAGTCCGGGAGTTCCTCAGCCCCAGCATTTT,CASSPGVPQPQHF
TRBJ1-5,-,TRBV21-1,-,TGTGCCAGCAGCTTCCCCCGGGGGTTTGACAGTGGTAATCAGCCCCAGCATTTT,CASSFPRGFDSGNQPQHF